The 18 T cell receptor beta chains listed next were all sequenced from one sample in a study of cytomegalovirus exposure and HLA in healthy donors. The assay was immunoSEQ multiplex PCR, and TCRdb's table has in-frame clones only and misses some. Of over 200,000 clones in the sample, 80% to 85% were seen once. Sample: PBMCs. The receptors shown here come from a young woman in good health and CMV-seropositive.

Note on this clone: One end of the junction does not line up with germline, which may come from a read error. V and J are TRBV6-5 and TRBJ1-1; no firm D call. Per germline, CDR1 MNHEY and CDR2 SVGAGI. The CDR3 contains 15 residues. CDR3 sequence reads: CASSSILTGNAEAFF. In nucleotides, the CDR3 is TGTGCCAGCAGTTCAATCCTCACGGGGAACGCTGAAGCTTTCTTT.

Notes on this clone: The DNA is omitted, as the CDR3 cannot be located on it reliably, and the CDR3 follows TCRdb's listing. The chain carries TRBV27 and TRBJ1-1; the listed D gene, TRBD1, was not tested against the DNA. Both ends counted, the CDR3 spans 13 residues. Germline CDR1 and CDR2: MNHEY and SMNVEV (reference sequence). The CDR3 loop is CASSTSTGNEAFF.

As regards this clone: The junction departs from germline at one end; a sequencing error may be responsible. The chain employs TRBV6-1 and TRBJ2-5; D gene unclear. The CDR3 has 11 amino acids. Germline V gene data show CDR1 as MNHNS and CDR2 as SASEGT. CDR3 protein: CASSEGKLRHF. Here the CDR3 DNA reads TGTGCCAGCAGTGAAGGGAAGTTAAGGCACTTC.

For the CDR3, the DNA is TGTGCCACCCACCCAGGGGTATGGAATCAGCCCCAGCATTTT. Translating it yields CATHPGVWNQPQHF. The chain has TRBV19 and TRBJ1-5; TRBD1 is a possible D gene (6 bases). Germline lookup yields CDR1 LNHDA and CDR2 SQIVND (reference sequence). The CDR3 sequence is 14 residues long. Trimming took 10 bases from V and 4 from J, leaving 17 bases between them.

V and J are TRBV9 and TRBJ2-5; TRBD2 matches at 10 bases. The V gene end was trimmed by 3 bases and the J gene end by 3 bases; junction bases not matched to a gene: 5. The germline gives CDR1 SGDLS, CDR2 YYNGEE. This CDR3 contains 15 residues. The CDR3 DNA sequence: TGTGCCAGCAGCGCAGGACTAGCGGCCAAAGAGACCCAGTACTTC. As protein: CASSAGLAAKETQYF.

The genes are TRBV27 and TRBJ2-1, with TRBD1 as a possible D gene (6 bases). CDR3 length: 13 amino acids. Per the germline V gene, CDR1 is MNHEY and CDR2 is SMNVEV (reference sequence). V lost 5 bases and J lost 10, with 15 bases in between. The CDR3 DNA sequence: TGTGCCAGCAGTACACACAGGGCCGGCGAGCAGTTCTTC. Translated, it gives CASSTHRAGEQFF.

V is TRBV7-9 and J is TRBJ2-7; D ambiguous. Germline V gene sequence: CDR1 SEHNR, CDR2 FQNEAQ (reference sequence). The CDR3 is 15 residues long. Trimming took off 1 base at V and 9 bases at J, with 19 bases between the two ends. The CDR3 region is CASSLDVYPGSGQYF. The CDR3 DNA reads TGTGCCAGCAGCTTAGATGTCTATCCCGGGTCAGGGCAGTACTTC. Based on the CDR3 plus reference TRBV7-9 and TRBJ2-7, the full variable domain is DTGVSQNPRHKITKRGQNVTFRCDPISEHNRLYWYRQTLGQGPEFLTYFQNEAQLEKSRLLSDRFSAERPKGSFSTLEIQRTEQGDSAMYLCASSLDVYPGSGQYFGPGTRLTVT.

This chain joins TRBV5-1 and TRBJ1-1, with a weak D call TRBD1 (6 bases). V was cut by 0 bases and J by 8 bases, with 17 bases left in between. This CDR3 has 15 residues. Germline V gene sequence: CDR1 SGHRS, CDR2 YFSETQ. The DNA for the CDR3 is TGCGCCAGCAGCTTGGTTACAGGGCCCAATCTAGAAGCTTTCTTT. This gives the protein CASSLVTGPNLEAFF.

The gene calls are TRBV5-1 and TRBJ2-3; the D is unclear. Germline V gene sequence: CDR1 SGHRS, CDR2 YFSETQ. The ends were cut back, 7 bases at V and 2 bases at J, with 5 bases in the middle. This CDR3 has 11 amino acids. The CDR3 DNA sequence: TGCGCCAGCGGATACACAGATACGCAGTATTTT. Translated, it gives CASGYTDTQYF.

The V call is TRBV18, the J call TRBJ2-5; no reliable D call. The V end lost 0 bases, the J end lost 1 base, and 6 bases lay between the germline ends. CDR1 and CDR2 from the germline V gene are KGHSH and LQKENI. The CDR3 loop spans 14 amino acids. The CDR3 DNA follows: TGTGCCAGCTCACCACCGAAAACCCAAGAGACCCAGTACTTC. Translation gives CASSPPKTQETQYF.

This chain joins TRBV7-2 and TRBJ2-7, with D hard to call. This CDR3 spans 12 amino acids. Germline loops: CDR1 SGHTA, CDR2 FQGNSA. The germline V and J ends were trimmed by 1 base and 2 bases, with 3 bases remaining between them. In nucleotides, the CDR3 is TGTGCCAGCAGCTTAGGGGCCTACGAGCAGTACTTC. This encodes CASSLGAYEQYF.

The V call is TRBV19, the J call TRBJ1-1, with a weak D call TRBD1 (5 bases). The CDR3 loop spans 16 amino acids. Trimming pared 2 bases from V and 1 base from J, leaving 14 bases between. CDR1 is LNHDA and CDR2 is SQIVND in the germline V gene (reference sequence). CDR3 sequence: CASSIYGGATNTEAFF. The CDR3 nucleotides read TGTGCCAGTAGTATATACGGAGGGGCTACGAACACTGAAGCTTTCTTT.

The chain carries TRBV5-1 and TRBJ1-2; D gene uncertain. V lost 0 bases and J 8 bases, leaving 14 bases between the germline ends. This CDR3 has 14 residues. The germline CDR1 and CDR2 sequences are SGHRS and YFSETQ. The CDR3 region has the DNA TGCGCCAGCAGCTTGGATCGGGGATCTGGGGGCTACACCTTC. This translates into CASSLDRGSGGYTF.

The chain carries TRBV5-4 and TRBJ2-5; D is tentatively TRBD1 or TRBD2 (6 bases each). From germline, CDR1 is SGHNT and CDR2 YYREEE (reference sequence). Trimming took off 0 bases at V and 4 bases at J, with 16 bases between the two ends. There are 16 residues in the CDR3. This CDR3 is CASSLASDRRGETQYF. The CDR3 DNA follows: TGTGCCAGCAGCTTGGCCAGTGACAGGAGGGGAGAGACCCAGTACTTC.

The V and J genes are TRBV30 and TRBJ1-3; D ambiguous. Germline V lookup: CDR1 GTSNPN, CDR2 SVGIG (reference sequence). Trimming removed 3 bases from V and 1 base from J, with 16 bases in between. CDR3 size: 16 residues. The CDR3: CAWRDPSFGSGNTIYF. The CDR3, as DNA: TGTGCCTGGAGGGACCCCAGTTTTGGGTCTGGAAACACCATATATTTT.

The CDR3 region is CATKTGRNTEAFF. CDR3 nucleotide sequence: TGTGCCACTAAGACAGGGAGGAACACTGAAGCTTTCTTT. J is TRBJ1-1 and V is TRBV2, with 7 bases lining up with TRBD1. The ends lost 10 bases at V and 1 base at J; junction bases unmatched: 6. From germline, CDR1 is SNHLY and CDR2 FYNNEI. The CDR3 length is 13 residues.

The chain employs TRBV18 and TRBJ2-7, with 7 bases that match TRBD2. Germline V gene sequence: CDR1 KGHSH, CDR2 LQKENI. The CDR3 is 15 amino acids. V was clipped by 4 bases and J by 6 bases; unmatched bases: 12. The CDR3 DNA is TGTGCCAGCTCACGGGCTGCGGGAGCCTTTCCCGAGCAGTACTTC. It translates to CASSRAAGAFPEQYF.

This chain joins TRBV6-5 and TRBJ1-2; no firm D call. The germline gives CDR1 MNHEY, CDR2 SVGAGI. The CDR3 consists of 13 residues. Trimming removed 3 bases at V and 0 bases at J, with 5 bases between. CDR3 amino acids: CASSYAANYGYTF. The CDR3 region has the DNA TGTGCCAGCAGTTATGCTGCTAACTATGGCTACACCTTC.